This is a list of T cell receptor beta chains from one sample in a study of T cell responses to AZD1222 COVID-19 vaccine. Libraries were prepared by immunoSEQ multiplex PCR; TCRdb keeps only in-frame clonotypes and omits some of them. The sample lists 150,000 to 200,000 clones, 94% occurring once. Source: peripheral blood, taken 28 days after the second AZD1222 dose. The origin of the receptors is an adult who received the AZD1222 COVID-19 vaccine. Each CDR3 is given with its conserved first and last residue. D genes are given only for firm matches. Clone size is given for some rows only: seen once, a few or many times, or a class if the clone is expanded.

v_call,j_call,d_call,clone_size,cdr3_nt,cdr3_aa
TRBV18,TRBJ2-3,TRBD2,.,TGTGCCAGCTCACGTACGACTAGCGGGAGCGCAGATACGCAGTATTTT,CASSRTTSGSADTQYF
TRBV24-1,TRBJ1-2,.,.,TGTGCCACCAGTGACCCGGACAGCTACTATGGCTACACCTTC,CATSDPDSYYGYTF
TRBV20-1,TRBJ2-7,.,.,TGCAGTGCTGCTCAGTACGAGCAGTACTTC,CSAAQYEQYF
TRBV27,TRBJ2-2,.,.,TGTGCCAGCAGTTCCCCCCGGGCTCCCGGGGAGCTGTTTTTT,CASSSPRAPGELFF
TRBV6-5,TRBJ2-7,TRBD1,.,TGTGCCAGCAGTCGAAGACAGGGCTCCTACGAGCAGTACTTC,CASSRRQGSYEQYF
TRBV28,TRBJ2-3,TRBD1,.,TGTGCCAGCAGTATATCTGGGACAGGGAAAAGCACAGATACGCAGTATTTT,CASSISGTGKSTDTQYF
TRBV5-5,TRBJ1-5,TRBD1,.,TGTGCCAGCAGCGCTCTGACAGGGTCCCAGCCCCAGCATTTT,CASSALTGSQPQHF
TRBV5-5,TRBJ2-1,.,.,TGTGCCAGCAGCTTGGGGGTGACAGACTCTCTCTACAATGAGCAGTTCTTC,CASSLGVTDSLYNEQFF
TRBV5-1,TRBJ1-2,TRBD1,.,TGCGCCAGCAGCTTCGGAACAGGGGGCAATGGCTACACCTTC,CASSFGTGGNGYTF
TRBV6-5,TRBJ2-4,TRBD2,.,TGTGCCAGCAGGATAGCGGGAGAGGGGGGTAGGATTCAGTACTTC,CASRIAGEGGRIQYF
TRBV30,TRBJ1-1,.,.,TGTGCCTGGAGTCTCAGGACAGCTGAAGCTTTCTTT,CAWSLRTAEAFF
TRBV28,TRBJ1-5,.,once,TGTGCCAGCAGGTCCTTTCGGGGCAATCAGCCCCAGCATTTT,CASRSFRGNQPQHF
TRBV28,TRBJ2-1,TRBD2,.,TGTGCCAGCAACCTAGCGGGAGTGTCCAATGAGCAGTTCTTC,CASNLAGVSNEQFF
TRBV28,TRBJ1-2,.,once,TGTGCCAGCAGAAAACAGGGAAACTATGGCTACACCTTC,CASRKQGNYGYTF
TRBV30,TRBJ1-4,TRBD1,.,TGTGCCTGGAGTAAAGGGACAGGGGATGAAAAACTGTTTTTT,CAWSKGTGDEKLFF
TRBV19,TRBJ1-5,.,.,TGTGCCAGTAGTATGGGCAATCAGCCCCAGCATTTT,CASSMGNQPQHF
TRBV15,TRBJ1-5,TRBD1,.,TGTGCCACCAGCAGAATCACGGGACAGGGGGCGATTCAGCCCCAGCATTTT,CATSRITGQGAIQPQHF
TRBV4-1,TRBJ1-1,.,.,TGCGCCAGCAGCCAGGAACAGCGCGGAGTGACTGAAGCTTTCTTT,CASSQEQRGVTEAFF
TRBV28,TRBJ1-2,TRBD1,.,TGTGCCAGCAGTACGGGACAGGGGGTCTATGGCTACACCTTC,CASSTGQGVYGYTF
TRBV5-1,TRBJ2-7,.,.,TGCGCCAGCAGCTTGTGGGACGGAAGCGAGCAGTACTTC,CASSLWDGSEQYF
TRBV4-1,TRBJ1-1,.,.,TGCGCCAGCAGCCAAGTGTATAAGGGGCGAGGAAAGAGCACTGAAGCTTTCTTT,CASSQVYKGRGKSTEAFF
TRBV5-6,TRBJ1-5,.,.,TGTGCCAGCAGCTTGCGGGGAGTATCTCAGCCCCAGCATTTT,CASSLRGVSQPQHF
TRBV28,TRBJ2-7,.,.,TGTGCCAGCACCCCCTCCGTACCCTACGAGCAGTACTTC,CASTPSVPYEQYF
TRBV30,TRBJ2-7,TRBD2,once,TGTGCCTGGGAGACTAGCGGGATAGGGGAGCAGTACTTC,CAWETSGIGEQYF
TRBV27,TRBJ1-2,TRBD1,.,TGTGCCAGCAGTCTCTTGCAAGGGGGCCATGGCTACACCTTC,CASSLLQGGHGYTF
TRBV6-5,TRBJ1-1,.,.,TGTGCCAGCACGCCCAGAGGGCAGACTGAAGCTTTCTTT,CASTPRGQTEAFF
TRBV19,TRBJ1-2,.,.,TGTGCCAGTAGTATAGGGGGATTCTATGGCTACACCTTC,CASSIGGFYGYTF
TRBV7-2,TRBJ2-7,.,.,TGTGCCAGCAGCTTAGGGGTCGGGTCTACCTACGAGCAGTACTTC,CASSLGVGSTYEQYF
TRBV11-2,TRBJ1-3,.,.,TGTGCCAGCAGCCCTAGGGGAGTCTCTGGAAACACCATATATTTT,CASSPRGVSGNTIYF
TRBV10-1,TRBJ2-3,.,.,TGCGCCAGCAGTGCCGGAGGGGTCACAGATACGCAGTATTTT,CASSAGGVTDTQYF
TRBV6-1,TRBJ1-2,.,.,TGTGCCAGCAGTGACAGGGGCCCCGATAACTATGGCTACACCTTC,CASSDRGPDNYGYTF
TRBV2,TRBJ2-3,TRBD2,.,TGTGCCAGCAGCCGGCTGGGGCGCTCCACCGGGACTAGCGGCACAGATACGCAGTATTTT,CASSRLGRSTGTSGTDTQYF
TRBV4-3,TRBJ2-3,TRBD1,.,TGCGCCAGCAGCTCCCGCGACAGGGTAGCAGATACGCAGTATTTT,CASSSRDRVADTQYF
TRBV3-1/TRBV3-2,TRBJ2-1,.,.,TGTGCCAGCAGCCAAACCGGGGATGAGCAGTTCTTC,CASSQTGDEQFF
TRBV6-1,TRBJ1-5,.,.,TGTGCCAGCAGTGAAATAGGGTTCAATCAGCCCCAGCATTTT,CASSEIGFNQPQHF
TRBV12-3/TRBV12-4,TRBJ2-7,.,.,TGTGCCAGCAGTTTATGGAGGTACGAGCAGTACTTC,CASSLWRYEQYF
TRBV10-3,TRBJ1-2,.,once,TGTGCCATCAGTGAGAATAAGTTAAACTATGGCTACACCTTC,CAISENKLNYGYTF
TRBV30,TRBJ1-1,TRBD1,.,TGTGCCCGGGACAGGGGGATGAACACTGAAGCTTTCTTT,CARDRGMNTEAFF
TRBV3-1/TRBV3-2,TRBJ2-1,.,.,TGTGCCAGCAGCCAAGTATCTTCCTACAATGAGCAGTTCTTC,CASSQVSSYNEQFF
TRBV5-1,TRBJ2-3,.,.,TGCGCCAGCAGCTTGGTCCGGGCGCGGGACACAGATACGCAGTATTTT,CASSLVRARDTDTQYF
TRBV7-3,TRBJ2-3,.,.,TGTGCCAGCAGCCCTGGGACATACACAGATACGCAGTATTTT,CASSPGTYTDTQYF
TRBV19,TRBJ2-1,TRBD2,.,TGTGCCAGTAGTAACTGGCTAGCGGGCCCCTGGGTCTTC,CASSNWLAGPWVF